Listed here are 30 T cell receptor beta chains from one sample, sequenced in a study of T cell changes during pregnancy in multiple sclerosis. Data came from immunoSEQ multiplex PCR; TCRdb stores just in-frame clones and leaves some out. The sample carries tens of thousands of clones, roughly 90% recorded once. The sample was CD8+ T cells from peripheral blood mononuclear cells, taken in the third trimester of pregnancy. The origin of the receptors is a female donor with multiple sclerosis, enrolled in a pregnancy study.

V and J are TRBV19 and TRBJ2-1, with D possibly matching TRBD2 (6 bases). This CDR3 comprises 12 residues. V was trimmed by 3 bases and J by 8 bases, leaving 8 bases between them. In germline, CDR1 is LNHDA, CDR2 SQIVND (reference sequence). The CDR3 DNA follows: TGTGCCAGTAGTATCGGGGGTGATGAGCAGTTCTTC. It specifies CASSIGGDEQFF.

The rearrangement links TRBV4-3 to TRBJ2-3, with D possibly TRBD2 on 6 matching bases. CDR1 is LGHNA and CDR2 is YSLEER in the germline V gene. V lost 4 bases and J 0 bases, leaving 14 bases between the germline ends. The CDR3 is 16 amino acids. DNA of the CDR3: TGCGCCAGCAGCCCTATGTCCGGGACTAGCACAGATACGCAGTATTTT. It codes for CASSPMSGTSTDTQYF.

The rearrangement joins TRBV7-9 to TRBJ2-7; TRBD2 is a possible D gene (5 bases). Deletions cut 0 bases from V and 0 bases from J, with 9 bases between. The V gene's germline CDR1 is SEHNR and CDR2 FQNEAQ (reference sequence). The CDR3 totals 15 residues. This CDR3 is CASSLAPGFSYEQYF. Here the CDR3 DNA reads TGTGCCAGCAGCTTAGCTCCGGGATTCTCCTACGAGCAGTACTTC. Using reference TRBV7-9 and TRBJ2-7 for the parts outside the CDR3, the full variable domain is DTGVSQNPRHKITKRGQNVTFRCDPISEHNRLYWYRQTLGQGPEFLTYFQNEAQLEKSRLLSDRFSAERPKGSFSTLEIQRTEQGDSAMYLCASSLAPGFSYEQYFGPGTRLTVT.

The chain couples TRBV9 to TRBJ2-7; 14 bases are shared with TRBD2. Germline V CDR1 and CDR2: SGDLS, YYNGEE. The V segment lost 3 bases and the J segment 4 bases; nucleotides outside the gene matches: 9. The CDR3 is made up of 17 amino acids. CDR3 in amino acids: CASSATSGGAGPYEQYF. In DNA form, the CDR3 reads TGTGCCAGCAGCGCGACTAGCGGGGGGGCCGGCCCTTACGAGCAGTACTTC.

This clone has only a few counts. This rearrangement joins TRBV2 to TRBJ1-5; 9 bases map to TRBD1. From germline, CDR1 is SNHLY and CDR2 FYNNEI. The CDR3 is 19 amino acids. V was clipped by 4 bases and J by 0 bases; unmatched bases: 13. The CDR3: CASSGRPGQGIPSNQPQHF. As DNA, the CDR3 is TGTGCCAGCAGTGGGAGGCCGGGACAGGGTATTCCTAGCAATCAGCCCCAGCATTTT.

The chain combines TRBV27 with TRBJ2-7, with TRBD2 identical over 11 bases. Germline V CDR1 and CDR2: MNHEY, SMNVEV (reference sequence). With 6 bases clipped from V and 0 bases from J, the junction kept 4 bases outside the gene matches. This CDR3 has 15 amino acids. CDR3 nucleotides: TGTGCCAGCAGGACGACTAGCGGGGCCTCCTACGAGCAGTACTTC. This codes for CASRTTSGASYEQYF.

J is TRBJ2-3 and V is TRBV7-3, with TRBD2 matching 8 bases. Germline V gene lookup returns CDR1 SGHTA and CDR2 FQGTGA. The ends lost 0 bases at V and 0 bases at J; junction bases unmatched: 2. The CDR3 consists of 16 residues. The CDR3 sequence is CASSLTGLVSTDTQYF. In nucleotides, the CDR3 is TGTGCCAGCAGCTTAACGGGACTAGTAAGCACAGATACGCAGTATTTT.

This clone has a single count. The chain is built from TRBV6-5 and TRBJ2-7; perhaps TRBD2 as D (5 bases). V gave up 3 bases and J gave up 0 bases, with 9 bases separating them. The CDR3 consists of 14 residues. The V gene's germline CDR1 is MNHEY and CDR2 SVGAGI. CDR3 sequence: CASSYTGSSYEQYF. The CDR3 DNA reads as TGTGCCAGCAGTTATACGGGGAGCTCCTACGAGCAGTACTTC.

J is TRBJ2-7 and V is TRBV27; D is undetermined. The CDR3 consists of 14 residues. V lost 0 bases and J 2 bases, leaving 8 bases between the germline ends. Germline V CDR1 and CDR2: MNHEY, SMNVEV (reference sequence). The chain's CDR3 is CASSLSVSPYEQYF. Here the CDR3 DNA reads TGTGCCAGCAGTTTATCGGTCAGTCCCTACGAGCAGTACTTC.

This clone was recorded once. The chain couples TRBV11-2 to TRBJ2-3, with 8 bases matching TRBD2. The CDR3 has 14 residues. Trimming took 5 bases from V and 5 from J; bases not matched to a gene: 6. CDR1 is SGHAT, CDR2 FQNNGV, per germline. The DNA of the CDR3 is TGTGCCAGCAGCCCCGGGACTAGGAAAGATACGCAGTATTTT. Encoded protein: CASSPGTRKDTQYF. The whole variable domain, remainder taken from reference TRBV11-2 and TRBJ2-3, is EAGVAQSPRYKIIEKRQSVAFWCNPISGHATLYWYQQILGQGPKLLIQFQNNGVVDDSQLPKDRFSAERLKGVDSTLKIQPAKLEDSAVYLCASSPGTRKDTQYFGPGTRLTVL.

The sample holds many counts of this clone. This chain links TRBV6-5 with TRBJ2-5; D not resolved. Germline V gives CDR1 MNHEY, CDR2 SVGAGI. The CDR3 length is 15 residues. V lost 0 bases, J lost 0 bases, and 8 bases lay in between. The CDR3 sequence: CASSYSWADQETQYF. The CDR3 bases are TGTGCCAGCAGTTACTCTTGGGCAGACCAAGAGACCCAGTACTTC.

The chain combines TRBV12-5 with TRBJ2-6; TRBD1 might be the D (6 bases). The V gene lost 8 bases and the J gene lost 0 bases, with 23 bases spanning the gap. This CDR3 comprises 19 residues. Germline loops: CDR1 LGHNT, CDR2 FRNRAP. The CDR3 DNA follows: TGTGCTAGTAGGGAATTCCCGGCAGGGGCGAGCTCTGGGGCCAACGTCCTGACTTTC. This gives the protein CASREFPAGASSGANVLTF.

This chain connects TRBV28 to TRBJ2-5; D gene ambiguous. CDR1 is MDHEN and CDR2 is SYDVKM in the germline V gene. Between the trimmed V and J ends, which lost 7 bases and 0 bases, there was a span of 15 bases. The CDR3 covers 15 residues. The CDR3 here is CASTRIYPYQETQYF. CDR3 bases: TGTGCCAGCACCAGGATATACCCGTACCAAGAGACCCAGTACTTC. Drawing the rest from reference TRBV28 and TRBJ2-5, the complete variable domain is DVKVTQSSRYLVKRTGEKVFLECVQDMDHENMFWYRQDPGLGLRLIYFSYDVKMKEKGDIPEGYSVSREKKERFSLILESASTNQTSMYLCASTRIYPYQETQYFGPGTRLLVL.

J is TRBJ2-7 and V is TRBV28; TRBD1 agrees at 9 bases. Per the germline V gene, CDR1 is MDHEN and CDR2 is SYDVKM. The CDR3 covers 17 residues. J lost 3 bases, V lost 7 bases, and 16 bases had no gene match. CDR3 bases: TGTGCCAGCACGGCAGACGAGTATGGACAGGGGAACTACGAGCAGTACTTC. Translated, it gives CASTADEYGQGNYEQYF.

The chain employs TRBV9 and TRBJ1-6; D possibly corresponds to TRBD1 (6 bases). Deletions cut 4 bases from V and 4 bases from J, with 12 bases between. The CDR3 covers 15 residues. CDR1 SGDLS and CDR2 YYNGEE come from the germline V gene. CDR3 sequence reads: CASSKDSAYNSPLHF. The CDR3, as DNA: TGTGCCAGCAGCAAGGACAGCGCATATAATTCACCCCTCCACTTT. Using reference TRBV9 and TRBJ1-6 for the parts outside the CDR3, the full variable domain is DSGVTQTPKHLITATGQRVTLRCSPRSGDLSVYWYQQSLDQGLQFLIQYYNGEERAKGNILERFSAQQFPDLHSELNLSSLELGDSALYFCASSKDSAYNSPLHFGNGTRLTVT.

The chain couples TRBV28 to TRBJ1-5; no clear D. The CDR3 is 15 residues long. The V and J ends lost 3 bases and 0 bases respectively, with 9 bases between them. CDR1 is MDHEN and CDR2 is SYDVKM in the germline V gene. This CDR3 is CASSLRDSSNQPQHF. In nucleotides, the CDR3 is TGTGCCAGCAGTTTGCGAGATTCTAGCAATCAGCCCCAGCATTTT.

V is TRBV7-9 and J is TRBJ2-5, with D possibly TRBD2 on 5 matching bases. V lost 10 bases, J lost 1 base, and 10 bases lay in between. Germline V CDR1 and CDR2: SEHNR, FQNEAQ (reference sequence). The CDR3 is made up of 12 amino acids. CDR3 residues: CAIGKFQETQYF. The CDR3 DNA sequence: TGTGCCATCGGGAAGTTCCAAGAGACCCAGTACTTC. The variable domain in full, completed from reference TRBV7-9 and TRBJ2-5, reads DTGVSQNPRHKITKRGQNVTFRCDPISEHNRLYWYRQTLGQGPEFLTYFQNEAQLEKSRLLSDRFSAERPKGSFSTLEIQRTEQGDSAMYLCAIGKFQETQYFGPGTRLLVL.

In this sample, this clone turned up a few times. The chain combines TRBV27 with TRBJ1-2, with 7 bases identical to TRBD1. This CDR3 has 12 amino acids. The V gene end was trimmed by 6 bases and the J gene end by 8 bases; junction bases not matched to a gene: 6. Germline CDR1 reads MNHEY; CDR2 reads SMNVEV (reference sequence). The CDR3 reads CASRERGLGYTF. The CDR3 bases are TGTGCCAGCAGGGAGAGGGGGCTGGGCTACACCTTC.

The rearrangement links TRBV19 to TRBJ1-2; 7 bases line up with TRBD1. Unmatched junction bases numbered 10, after V lost 9 bases and J lost 0 bases. This CDR3 spans 15 amino acids. Per germline, CDR1 LNHDA and CDR2 SQIVND (reference sequence). The DNA for the CDR3 is TGTGCCAGCGGGACAGTACCTTTCCCTAACTATGGCTACACCTTC. Its protein product is CASGTVPFPNYGYTF.

The rearrangement joins TRBV11-2 to TRBJ2-7; D is possibly TRBD1 (5 bases). CDR1 is SGHAT, CDR2 FQNNGV, per germline. This CDR3 comprises 14 residues. V was pared by 1 base and J by 0 bases, with 7 bases between. The CDR3 coding sequence is TGTGCCAGCAGCTTAGTAGGGGCCTCCTACGAGCAGTACTTC. It translates to CASSLVGASYEQYF.

The chain combines TRBV2 with TRBJ2-7; 9 bases agree with TRBD1. The CDR3 contains 14 residues. Looked up from germline, CDR1 is SNHLY and CDR2 is FYNNEI. Unmatched junction bases numbered 7, after V lost 10 bases and J lost 0 bases. CDR3 bases: TGTGCCACCGTCGGGGACAGGGACTCCTACGAGCAGTACTTC. Its translation: CATVGDRDSYEQYF.

V gene TRBV7-6 combines with J gene TRBJ2-5; 11 nucleotides match TRBD2. Losses at the gene ends were 4 bases for V and 2 bases for J; bases not matched to a gene: 6. This CDR3 spans 16 amino acids. Germline V gene lookup returns CDR1 SGHVS and CDR2 FNYEAQ. The CDR3 bases are TGTGCCAGCAGCTCTCGACTAGCGGGGTATCAAGAGACCCAGTACTTC. Its protein is CASSSRLAGYQETQYF.

V is TRBV19 and J is TRBJ1-2; TRBD1 might be the D (5 bases). This CDR3 contains 12 residues. V gave up 7 bases and J gave up 8 bases, with 14 bases separating them. Germline V lookup: CDR1 LNHDA, CDR2 SQIVND (reference sequence). CDR3 sequence (DNA): TGTGCCAGTACTCCTGGGGCTGGGGGCTACACCTTC. Encoded protein: CASTPGAGGYTF.

The chain couples TRBV2 to TRBJ2-4; possible D gene TRBD1, 6 bases. V shed 6 bases and J shed 5 bases, with 14 bases lying between them. Germline V gives CDR1 SNHLY, CDR2 FYNNEI. The CDR3 is 14 amino acids. The CDR3 reads CASRTGTGQNIQYF. Here the CDR3 DNA reads TGTGCCAGCAGAACGGGCACAGGGCAAAACATTCAGTACTTC.

The chain recombines TRBV5-1 with TRBJ2-7; D might be TRBD1 (5 bases). The length of the CDR3 is 11 residues. V shed 4 bases and J shed 6 bases, with 8 bases lying between them. In germline, CDR1 is SGHRS, CDR2 YFSETQ. CDR3 amino acids: CASSATGEQYF. The CDR3 coding sequence is TGCGCCAGCAGCGCTACAGGCGAGCAGTACTTC.

This chain links TRBV19 with TRBJ2-7, with 11 bases matching TRBD1. V shed 0 bases, J shed 2 bases, and the junction held 9 bases outside the gene matches. The germline gives CDR1 LNHDA, CDR2 SQIVND (reference sequence). CDR3 length equals 18 residues. CDR3 nucleotides: TGTGCCAGTAGTATAGATCTGCCGGGACAGGGGGACCCCTACGAGCAGTACTTC. Protein product: CASSIDLPGQGDPYEQYF.

This chain links TRBV27 with TRBJ2-1; 9 positions match TRBD1. Germline CDR1 reads MNHEY; CDR2 reads SMNVEV (reference sequence). V gave up 8 bases and J gave up 3 bases; unmatched junction bases: 5. The CDR3 sequence is 14 residues long. CDR3 DNA: TGTGCCAGCGGGCCGGGACAGGGCTACAATGAGCAGTTCTTC. Translating it yields CASGPGQGYNEQFF.

V usage is TRBV13 and J usage is TRBJ2-3, with D possibly being TRBD2 (6 bases). Germline V CDR1 and CDR2: PRHDT, FYEKMQ (reference sequence). This CDR3 is built from 16 residues. Trimming shortened V by 4 bases and J by 0 bases, and 14 bases separated the two germline ends. The CDR3 sequence is CASSYAGGESTDTQYF. The CDR3 DNA follows: TGTGCCAGCAGCTACGCTGGCGGGGAAAGCACAGATACGCAGTATTTT.

The rearrangement joins TRBV18 to TRBJ2-7; D is possibly TRBD1 (6 bases). The CDR3 is 14 amino acids. Germline V gene sequence: CDR1 KGHSH, CDR2 LQKENI. The V end was cut by 3 bases, the J end by 7 bases, with 16 bases between. CDR3 bases: TGTGCCAGCTCACCCGGAACTGCTAGGGGGGAGCAGTACTTC. Encoded protein: CASSPGTARGEQYF.

V and J are TRBV6-5 and TRBJ1-1; 7 bases match TRBD1. Germline V gene lookup returns CDR1 MNHEY and CDR2 SVGAGI. V shed 6 bases, J shed 3 bases, and the junction held 4 bases outside the gene matches. This CDR3 has 13 residues. Written as DNA, the CDR3 is TGTGCCAGCAGCGACAGGGCTCACACTGAAGCTTTCTTT. Its translation is CASSDRAHTEAFF.